These 21 T cell receptor beta chains originate from one sample sequenced in a study of OX40 agonist ivuxolimab in advanced cancers. This table comes from immunoSEQ multiplex PCR, and its TCRdb copy is limited to in-frame clones, with some not included. The table lists 65,000 or so clones, roughly nine tenths of them singletons. Here the sequenced sample was CD4+ or CD8+ T cells sorted from blood, taken in a trial of the OX40 agonist ivuxolimab. The receptors were gathered from an adult with an advanced solid tumor such as melanoma, head and neck, liver or kidney cancer.

V and J are TRBV27 and TRBJ2-3, with 10 nucleotides matching TRBD2. This CDR3 is 13 amino acids long. V trimming: 7 bases; J trimming: 5 bases; junction bases outside the gene matches: 3. The germline V gene has CDR1 MNHEY and CDR2 SMNVEV (reference sequence). The CDR3 loop is CASKSGRGDTQYF. DNA for the CDR3: TGTGCCAGCAAGAGCGGGAGGGGAGATACGCAGTATTTT.

The rearrangement joins TRBV28 to TRBJ1-1; the match to TRBD1 covers 7 bases. This CDR3 has 16 residues. From germline, CDR1 is MDHEN and CDR2 SYDVKM. Trimming took 5 bases from V and 0 from J; bases not matched to a gene: 9. CDR3 DNA: TGTGCCAGCAGTACGGGACAGAGGGGAATGAACACTGAAGCTTTCTTT. This sequence encodes CASSTGQRGMNTEAFF. Full variable domain (remainder filled in from reference TRBV28 and TRBJ1-1): DVKVTQSSRYLVKRTGEKVFLECVQDMDHENMFWYRQDPGLGLRLIYFSYDVKMKEKGDIPEGYSVSREKKERFSLILESASTNQTSMYLCASSTGQRGMNTEAFFGQGTRLTVV.

This clone came up once. The chain uses TRBV29-1 and TRBJ1-5, with D uncertain. Germline V lookup: CDR1 SQVTM, CDR2 ANQGSEA. V lost 0 bases, J lost 6 bases, and 21 bases lay in between. The CDR3 totals 17 residues. Here the CDR3 reads CSVEEFSGGRGRQPQHF. The CDR3, as DNA: TGCAGCGTTGAAGAGTTCTCAGGTGGCCGCGGCCGTCAGCCCCAGCATTTT.

The chain recombines TRBV2 with TRBJ2-1, with D hard to call. Germline assignment: CDR1 SNHLY and CDR2 FYNNEI. Trimming pared 7 bases from V and 13 bases from J, leaving 14 bases between. This CDR3 contains 11 residues. CDR3 region: CASNVGPGQFF. CDR3 DNA sequence: TGTGCCAGCAATGTCGGGCCCGGTCAGTTCTTC.

The V gene is TRBV28, the J gene TRBJ1-2; D gene uncertain. CDR3 size: 12 residues. Trimming shortened V by 5 bases and J by 8 bases, and 12 bases separated the two germline ends. The germline V gene has CDR1 MDHEN and CDR2 SYDVKM. DNA of the CDR3: TGTGCCAGCAGTGAGGAGGGCCGAGGCTACACCTTC. It codes for CASSEEGRGYTF.

V gene TRBV19 combines with J gene TRBJ2-3, with D uncertain. V was cut by 6 bases and J by 1 base, with 14 bases left in between. This CDR3 contains 15 residues. Germline values: CDR1 LNHDA, CDR2 SQIVND (reference sequence). The DNA of the CDR3 is TGTGCCAGTAGGGTTCGTGGCCTCGGCACAGATACGCAGTATTTT. Protein product: CASRVRGLGTDTQYF.

The chain uses TRBV6-1 and TRBJ1-5, with 11 bases matching TRBD1. In germline, CDR1 is MNHNS, CDR2 SASEGT. The CDR3 extends over 14 amino acids. J was trimmed by 7 bases and V by 6 bases; bases with no gene match: 5. The CDR3 nucleotides read TGTGCCAGCAGGGACAGGGGGCAAGGCCAGCCCCAGCATTTT. This gives the protein CASRDRGQGQPQHF.

The rearrangement uses TRBV11-2 and TRBJ1-4; D is unclear. The germline V gene has CDR1 SGHAT and CDR2 FQNNGV. V was shortened by 0 bases and J by 8 bases, with 13 bases between the two germline ends. The CDR3 extends over 15 amino acids. This CDR3 is CASSLEVRPGEKLFF. CDR3 DNA: TGTGCCAGCAGCTTAGAAGTGCGACCTGGGGAAAAACTGTTTTTT.

The chain carries TRBV5-6 and TRBJ2-7; D is perhaps TRBD1 (6 bases). Germline-derived CDR1 and CDR2 are SGHDT and YYEEEE. Between the trimmed V and J ends, which lost 4 bases and 4 bases, there was a span of 9 bases. This CDR3 has 12 amino acids. The CDR3 sequence is CASSLGQYEQYF. The DNA of the CDR3 is TGTGCCAGCAGCCTCGGACAGTACGAGCAGTACTTC.

This chain joins TRBV7-9 and TRBJ1-3; D call uncertain. The CDR3 runs 14 residues. Trimming pared 5 bases from V and 4 bases from J, leaving 12 bases between. Germline V lookup: CDR1 SEHNR, CDR2 FQNEAQ (reference sequence). CDR3 sequence: CASSLTARGNTIYF. The CDR3 coding sequence is TGTGCCAGCAGCCTAACGGCGCGAGGAAACACCATATATTTT. The whole variable domain, remainder taken from reference TRBV7-9 and TRBJ1-3, is DTGVSQNPRHKITKRGQNVTFRCDPISEHNRLYWYRQTLGQGPEFLTYFQNEAQLEKSRLLSDRFSAERPKGSFSTLEIQRTEQGDSAMYLCASSLTARGNTIYFGEGSWLTVV.

The chain is built from TRBV30 and TRBJ1-1; D gene uncertain. Germline values: CDR1 GTSNPN, CDR2 SVGIG (reference sequence). This CDR3 has 13 residues. The ends were cut back, 4 bases at V and 1 base at J, with 10 bases in the middle. CDR3 DNA sequence: TGTGCCTGGATCGGGGTGGGGAACACTGAAGCTTTCTTT. Translation gives CAWIGVGNTEAFF. The full variable domain, in which reference TRBV30 and TRBJ1-1 provide the parts outside the CDR3, is SQTIHQWPATLVQPVGSPLSLECTVEGTSNPNLYWYRQAAGRGLQLLFYSVGIGQISSEVPQNLSASRPQDRQFILSSKKLLLSDSGFYLCAWIGVGNTEAFFGQGTRLTVV.

The chain joins TRBV5-1 to TRBJ2-1, with D tentatively TRBD1 (6 bases). Looked up from germline, CDR1 is SGHRS and CDR2 is YFSETQ. There are 13 residues in the CDR3. Trimming took off 4 bases at V and 8 bases at J, with 13 bases between the two ends. The CDR3 loop is CASSPPEGDEQFF. As DNA, the CDR3 is TGCGCCAGCAGCCCGCCCGAGGGGGATGAGCAGTTCTTC.

V and J are TRBV6-1 and TRBJ1-5; D unresolved. The CDR3 is made up of 15 amino acids. Per the germline V gene, CDR1 is MNHNS and CDR2 is SASEGT. Trimming shortened V by 3 bases and J by 4 bases, and 13 bases separated the two germline ends. CDR3 protein: CASSELVGINQPQHF. In DNA form, the CDR3 reads TGTGCCAGCAGTGAGCTTGTAGGCATTAATCAGCCCCAGCATTTT.

V usage is TRBV2 and J usage is TRBJ2-5; a possible D gene is TRBD2 (7 bases). Trimming took off 5 bases at V and 5 bases at J, with 12 bases between the two ends. Looked up from germline, CDR1 is SNHLY and CDR2 is FYNNEI. The CDR3 has 13 residues. The CDR3 here is CASSLRGGETQYF. In DNA, the CDR3 is TGTGCCAGCAGTTTAAGGGGGGGGGAGACCCAGTACTTC.

CDR3 sequence reads: CAISGVGGNTEAFF. CDR3 in DNA: TGTGCCATCAGTGGTGTAGGGGGAAATACTGAAGCTTTCTTT. The genes are TRBV10-3 and TRBJ1-1; perhaps TRBD1 as D (6 bases). Trimming left V 4 bases short and J 5 bases short, with 14 bases between. The CDR3 has 14 amino acids. Germline CDR1 is ENHRY and CDR2 is SYGVKD.

This chain joins TRBV11-2 and TRBJ2-3, with D possibly being TRBD2 (5 bases). Deletions cut 5 bases from V and 5 bases from J, with 14 bases between. Per the germline V gene, CDR1 is SGHAT and CDR2 is FQNNGV. The CDR3 is 14 residues long. CDR3 region: CASSTGLRGDTQYF. The CDR3 DNA is TGTGCCAGCAGCACCGGACTTCGGGGAGATACGCAGTATTTT.

This chain joins TRBV7-8 and TRBJ2-1; 9 bases are shared with TRBD1. V gave up 5 bases and J gave up 7 bases; unmatched junction bases: 18. Germline CDR1 reads SGHVS; CDR2 reads FQNEAQ. The CDR3 sequence is 18 residues long. The CDR3 loop reads CASSQRRDRVNSWNEQFF. The CDR3 DNA sequence: TGTGCCAGCAGCCAGCGCCGGGACAGGGTCAATAGTTGGAATGAGCAGTTCTTC.

The chain recombines TRBV9 with TRBJ2-6; 9 bases map to TRBD1. Germline V gives CDR1 SGDLS, CDR2 YYNGEE. The CDR3 has 18 amino acids. J gave up 5 bases and V 2 bases, and 11 bases lay outside the gene matches. The CDR3 sequence: CASSVGTTGQGWANVLTF. CDR3 bases: TGTGCCAGCAGCGTGGGGACCACAGGACAGGGGTGGGCCAACGTCCTGACTTTC.

V and J are TRBV7-2 and TRBJ2-5; D not resolved. From germline, CDR1 is SGHTA and CDR2 FQGNSA. Trimming took off 8 bases at V and 2 bases at J, with 12 bases between the two ends. The CDR3 contains 13 residues. CDR3 coding DNA: TGTGCCAGCCTCATGCAAATGCAAGAGACCCAGTACTTC. Protein sequence: CASLMQMQETQYF. Drawing the rest from reference TRBV7-2 and TRBJ2-5, the complete variable domain is GAGVSQSPSNKVTEKGKDVELRCDPISGHTALYWYRQSLGQGLEFLIYFQGNSAPDKSGLPSDRFSAERTGGSVSTLTIQRTQQEDSAVYLCASLMQMQETQYFGPGTRLLVL.

The genes are TRBV4-1 and TRBJ1-1; TRBD1 might be the D (5 bases). The CDR3 consists of 15 residues. CDR1 and CDR2 from the germline V gene are MGHRA and YSYEKL. V was clipped by 2 bases and J by 10 bases, with 20 bases between them. The DNA for the CDR3 is TGCGCCAGCAGCCAAATCCCCACCGACAGAAGCAGAGCTTTCTTT. Residues: CASSQIPTDRSRAFF.

The CDR3 nucleotides read TGTGCCAGCAGCGTAGGGGGCGGGAGGGCATCCTACAATGAGCAGTTCTTC. It yields the protein CASSVGGGRASYNEQFF. The J gene is TRBJ2-1, the V gene TRBV9, with 9 bases that match TRBD2. This CDR3 has 17 residues. Germline CDR1 is SGDLS and CDR2 is YYNGEE. V dropped 0 bases and J dropped 1; count of bases not matched to a gene: 5. Looking up the rest from reference TRBV9 and TRBJ2-1 gives the full variable domain: DSGVTQTPKHLITATGQRVTLRCSPRSGDLSVYWYQQSLDQGLQFLIQYYNGEERAKGNILERFSAQQFPDLHSELNLSSLELGDSALYFCASSVGGGRASYNEQFFGPGTRLTVL.